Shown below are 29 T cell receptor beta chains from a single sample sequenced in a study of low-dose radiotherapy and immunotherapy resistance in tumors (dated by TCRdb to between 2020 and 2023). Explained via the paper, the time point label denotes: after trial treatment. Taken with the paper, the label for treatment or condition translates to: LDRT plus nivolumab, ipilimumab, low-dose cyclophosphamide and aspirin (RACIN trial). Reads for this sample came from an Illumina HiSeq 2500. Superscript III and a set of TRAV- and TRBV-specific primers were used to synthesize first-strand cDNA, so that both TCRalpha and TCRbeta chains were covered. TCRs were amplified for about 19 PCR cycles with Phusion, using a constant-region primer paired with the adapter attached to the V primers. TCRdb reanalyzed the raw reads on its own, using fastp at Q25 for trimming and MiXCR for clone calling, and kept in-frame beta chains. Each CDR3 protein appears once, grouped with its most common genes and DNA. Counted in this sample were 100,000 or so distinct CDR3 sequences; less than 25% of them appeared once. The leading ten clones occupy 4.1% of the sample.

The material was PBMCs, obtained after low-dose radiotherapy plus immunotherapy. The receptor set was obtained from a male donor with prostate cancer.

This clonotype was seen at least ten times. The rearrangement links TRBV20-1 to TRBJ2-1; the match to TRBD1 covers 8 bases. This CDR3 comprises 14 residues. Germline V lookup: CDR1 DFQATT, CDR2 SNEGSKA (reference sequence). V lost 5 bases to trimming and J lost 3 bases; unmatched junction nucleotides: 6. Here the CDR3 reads CSAFGQGNYNEQFF. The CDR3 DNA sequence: TGCAGTGCTTTTGGACAGGGAAACTACAATGAGCAGTTCTTC.

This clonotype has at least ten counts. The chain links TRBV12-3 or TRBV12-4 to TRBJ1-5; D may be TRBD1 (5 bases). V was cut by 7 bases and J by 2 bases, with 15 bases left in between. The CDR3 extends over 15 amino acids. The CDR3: CASKPGGVGNQPQHF. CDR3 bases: TGTGCCAGCAAACCTGGGGGAGTGGGCAATCAGCCCCAGCATTTT.

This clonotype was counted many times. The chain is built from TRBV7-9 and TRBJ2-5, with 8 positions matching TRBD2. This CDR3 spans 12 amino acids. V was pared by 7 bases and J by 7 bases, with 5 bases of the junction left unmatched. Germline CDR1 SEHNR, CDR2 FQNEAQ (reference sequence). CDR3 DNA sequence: TGTGCCAGCATGGTAGCGGGGCGGACCCAGTACTTC. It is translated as CASMVAGRTQYF.

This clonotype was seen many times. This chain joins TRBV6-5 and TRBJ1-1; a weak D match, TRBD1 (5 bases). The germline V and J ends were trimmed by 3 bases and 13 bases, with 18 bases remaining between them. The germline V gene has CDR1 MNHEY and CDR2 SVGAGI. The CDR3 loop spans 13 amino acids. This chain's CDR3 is CASSYTQGSSDFF. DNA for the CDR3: TGTGCCAGCAGTTATACGCAGGGATCCTCCGATTTCTTT.

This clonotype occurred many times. The CDR3 is CSADPDYNEQFF. The CDR3 region has the DNA TGCAGTGCCGATCCCGACTACAATGAGCAGTTCTTC. This chain connects TRBV20-1 to TRBJ2-1; D remains ambiguous. Trimming stripped 6 bases from V and 3 bases from J, with 9 bases between. CDR1 is DFQATT and CDR2 is SNEGSKA in the germline V gene (reference sequence). The CDR3 spans 12 residues.

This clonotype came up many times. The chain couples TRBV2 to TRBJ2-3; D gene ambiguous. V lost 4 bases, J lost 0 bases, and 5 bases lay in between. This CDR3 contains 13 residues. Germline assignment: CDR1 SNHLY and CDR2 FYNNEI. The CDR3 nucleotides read TGTGCCAGCAGTGCCCAAAGCACAGATACGCAGTATTTT. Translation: CASSAQSTDTQYF.

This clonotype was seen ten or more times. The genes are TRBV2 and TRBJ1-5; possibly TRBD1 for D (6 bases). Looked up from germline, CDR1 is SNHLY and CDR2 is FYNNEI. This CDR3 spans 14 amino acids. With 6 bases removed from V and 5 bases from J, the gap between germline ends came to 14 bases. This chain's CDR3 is CASRAPGQYQPQHF. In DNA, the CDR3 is TGTGCCAGCAGGGCTCCTGGACAGTATCAGCCCCAGCATTTT. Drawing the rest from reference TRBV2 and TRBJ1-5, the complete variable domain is EPEVTQTPSHQVTQMGQEVILRCVPISNHLYFYWYRQILGQKVEFLVSFYNNEISEKSEIFDDQFSVERPDGSNFTLKIRSTKLEDSAMYFCASRAPGQYQPQHFGDGTRLSIL.

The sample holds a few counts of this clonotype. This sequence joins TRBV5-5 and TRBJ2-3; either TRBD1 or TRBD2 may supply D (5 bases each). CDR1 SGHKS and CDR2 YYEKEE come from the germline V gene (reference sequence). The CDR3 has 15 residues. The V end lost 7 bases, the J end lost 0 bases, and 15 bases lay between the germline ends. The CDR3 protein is CASAEGLSSTDTQYF. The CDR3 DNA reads TGTGCCAGCGCCGAGGGGCTTTCTAGCACAGATACGCAGTATTTT.

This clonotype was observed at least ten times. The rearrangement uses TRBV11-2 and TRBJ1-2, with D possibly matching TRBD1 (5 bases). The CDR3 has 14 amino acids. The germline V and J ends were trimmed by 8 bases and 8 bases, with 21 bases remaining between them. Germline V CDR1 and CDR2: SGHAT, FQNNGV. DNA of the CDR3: TGTGCCAGCGGTGCCCCGACAGTTCCTTACGGCTACACCTTC. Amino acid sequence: CASGAPTVPYGYTF.

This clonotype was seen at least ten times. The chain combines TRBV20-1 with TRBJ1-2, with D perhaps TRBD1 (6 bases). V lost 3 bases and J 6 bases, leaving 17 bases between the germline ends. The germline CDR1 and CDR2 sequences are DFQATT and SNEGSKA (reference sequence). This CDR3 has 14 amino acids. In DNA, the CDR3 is TGCAGTGCTAGGGGGGGGCAGAGCCTAAATGGCTACACCTTC. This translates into CSARGGQSLNGYTF.

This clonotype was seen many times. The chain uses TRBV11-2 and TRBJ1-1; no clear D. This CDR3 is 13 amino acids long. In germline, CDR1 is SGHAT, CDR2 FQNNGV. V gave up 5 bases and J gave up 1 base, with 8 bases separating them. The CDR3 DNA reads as TGTGCCAGCAGCCTGACCCGGAACACTGAAGCTTTCTTT. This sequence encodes CASSLTRNTEAFF. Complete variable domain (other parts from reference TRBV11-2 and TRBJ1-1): EAGVAQSPRYKIIEKRQSVAFWCNPISGHATLYWYQQILGQGPKLLIQFQNNGVVDDSQLPKDRFSAERLKGVDSTLKIQPAKLEDSAVYLCASSLTRNTEAFFGQGTRLTVV.

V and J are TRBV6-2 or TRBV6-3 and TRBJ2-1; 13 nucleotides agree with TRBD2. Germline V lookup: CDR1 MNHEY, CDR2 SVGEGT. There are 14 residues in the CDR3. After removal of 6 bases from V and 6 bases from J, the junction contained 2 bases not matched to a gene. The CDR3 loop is CASRRLAGGNEQFF. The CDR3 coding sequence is TGTGCCAGCAGGAGACTAGCGGGAGGCAATGAGCAGTTCTTC.

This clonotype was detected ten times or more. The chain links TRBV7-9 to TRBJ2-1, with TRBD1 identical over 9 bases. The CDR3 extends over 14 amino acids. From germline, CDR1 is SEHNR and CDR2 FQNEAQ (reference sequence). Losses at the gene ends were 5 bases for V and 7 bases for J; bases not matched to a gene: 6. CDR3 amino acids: CASSLGTGYNEQFF. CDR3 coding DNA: TGTGCCAGCAGCCTCGGGACAGGGTATAATGAGCAGTTCTTC.

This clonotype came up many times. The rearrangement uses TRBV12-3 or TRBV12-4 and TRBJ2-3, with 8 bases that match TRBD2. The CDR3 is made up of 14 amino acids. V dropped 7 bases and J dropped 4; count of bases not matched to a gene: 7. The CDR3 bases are TGTGCCAGCATCCTCGGGGGGGGATCAGATACGCAGTATTTT. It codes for CASILGGGSDTQYF.

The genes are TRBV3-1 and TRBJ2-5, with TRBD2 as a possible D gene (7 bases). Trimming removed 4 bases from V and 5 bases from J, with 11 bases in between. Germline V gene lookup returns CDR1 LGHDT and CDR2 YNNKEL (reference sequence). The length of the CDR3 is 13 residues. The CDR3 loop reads CASSRGGSETQYF. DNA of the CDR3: TGTGCCAGCAGCCGGGGGGGCTCGGAGACCCAGTACTTC.

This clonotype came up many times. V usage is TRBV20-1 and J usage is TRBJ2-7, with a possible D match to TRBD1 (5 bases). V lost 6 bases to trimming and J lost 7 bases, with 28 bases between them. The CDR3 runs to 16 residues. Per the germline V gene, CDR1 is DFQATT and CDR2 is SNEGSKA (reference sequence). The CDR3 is CSASDANGARVWEQYF. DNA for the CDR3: TGCAGTGCGTCAGATGCCAATGGGGCCAGGGTCTGGGAGCAGTACTTC.

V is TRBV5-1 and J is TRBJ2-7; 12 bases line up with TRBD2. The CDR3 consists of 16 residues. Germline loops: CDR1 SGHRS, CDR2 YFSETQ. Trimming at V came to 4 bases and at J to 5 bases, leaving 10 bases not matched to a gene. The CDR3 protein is CASSLEVGLAGHEQYF. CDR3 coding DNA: TGCGCCAGCAGCCTGGAGGTGGGACTAGCGGGTCACGAGCAGTACTTC. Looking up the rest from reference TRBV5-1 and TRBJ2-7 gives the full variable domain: KAGVTQTPRYLIKTRGQQVTLSCSPISGHRSVSWYQQTPGQGLQFLFEYFSETQRNKGNFPGRFSGRQFSNSRSEMNVSTLELGDSALYLCASSLEVGLAGHEQYFGPGTRLTVT.

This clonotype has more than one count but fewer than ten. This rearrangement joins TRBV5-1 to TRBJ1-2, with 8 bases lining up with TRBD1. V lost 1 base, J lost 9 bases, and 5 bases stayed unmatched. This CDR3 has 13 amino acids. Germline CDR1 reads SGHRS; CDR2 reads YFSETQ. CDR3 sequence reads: CASSLSRQGSYTF. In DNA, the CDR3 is TGCGCCAGCAGCTTGTCCCGACAGGGGAGCTACACCTTC. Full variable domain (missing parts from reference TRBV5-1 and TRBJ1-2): KAGVTQTPRYLIKTRGQQVTLSCSPISGHRSVSWYQQTPGQGLQFLFEYFSETQRNKGNFPGRFSGRQFSNSRSEMNVSTLELGDSALYLCASSLSRQGSYTFGSGTRLTVV.

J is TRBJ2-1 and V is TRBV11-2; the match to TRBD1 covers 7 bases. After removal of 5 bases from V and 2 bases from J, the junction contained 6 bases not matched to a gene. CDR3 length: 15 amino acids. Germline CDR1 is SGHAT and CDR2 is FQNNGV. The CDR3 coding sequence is TGTGCCAGCAGCCCCGGGACAGCCACCTACAATGAGCAGTTCTTC. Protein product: CASSPGTATYNEQFF. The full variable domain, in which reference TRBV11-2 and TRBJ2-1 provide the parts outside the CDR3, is EAGVAQSPRYKIIEKRQSVAFWCNPISGHATLYWYQQILGQGPKLLIQFQNNGVVDDSQLPKDRFSAERLKGVDSTLKIQPAKLEDSAVYLCASSPGTATYNEQFFGPGTRLTVL.

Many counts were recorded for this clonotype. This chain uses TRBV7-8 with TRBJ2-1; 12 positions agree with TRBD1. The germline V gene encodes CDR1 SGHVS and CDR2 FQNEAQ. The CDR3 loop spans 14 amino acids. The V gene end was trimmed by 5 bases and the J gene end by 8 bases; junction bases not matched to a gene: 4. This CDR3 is CASSRDRGRDEQFF. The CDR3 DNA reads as TGTGCCAGCAGCCGGGACAGGGGGCGCGATGAGCAGTTCTTC.

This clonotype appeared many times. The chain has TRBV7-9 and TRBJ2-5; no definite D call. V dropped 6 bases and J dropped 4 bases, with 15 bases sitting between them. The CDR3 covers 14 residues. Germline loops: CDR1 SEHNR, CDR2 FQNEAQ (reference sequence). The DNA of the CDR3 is TGTGCCAGCAGTCAAAATCAGGTCCGAGAGACCCAGTACTTC. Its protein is CASSQNQVRETQYF.

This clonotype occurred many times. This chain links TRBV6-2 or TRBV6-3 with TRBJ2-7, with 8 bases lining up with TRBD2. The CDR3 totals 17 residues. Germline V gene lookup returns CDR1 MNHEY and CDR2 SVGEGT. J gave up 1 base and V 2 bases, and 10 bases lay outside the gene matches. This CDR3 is CASSYLFWSSGSYEQYF. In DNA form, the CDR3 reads TGTGCCAGCAGTTACCTCTTCTGGTCTAGCGGGTCCTACGAGCAGTACTTC.

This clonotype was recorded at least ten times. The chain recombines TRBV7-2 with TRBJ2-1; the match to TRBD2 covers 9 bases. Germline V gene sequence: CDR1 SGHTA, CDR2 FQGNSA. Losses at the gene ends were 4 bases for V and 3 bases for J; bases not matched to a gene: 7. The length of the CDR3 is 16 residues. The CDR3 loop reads CASSSGSGGIYNEQFF. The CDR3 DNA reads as TGTGCCAGCAGCTCGGGTAGCGGGGGCATCTACAATGAGCAGTTCTTC. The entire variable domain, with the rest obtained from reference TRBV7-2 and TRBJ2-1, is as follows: GAGVSQSPSNKVTEKGKDVELRCDPISGHTALYWYRQSLGQGLEFLIYFQGNSAPDKSGLPSDRFSAERTGGSVSTLTIQRTQQEDSAVYLCASSSGSGGIYNEQFFGPGTRLTVL.

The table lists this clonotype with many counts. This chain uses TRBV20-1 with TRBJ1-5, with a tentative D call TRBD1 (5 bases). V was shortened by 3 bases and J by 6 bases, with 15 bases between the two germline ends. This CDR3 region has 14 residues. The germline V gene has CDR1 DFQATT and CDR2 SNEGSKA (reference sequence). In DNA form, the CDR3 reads TGCAGTGCTAGTAAAGACAGCTTTACTCAGCCCCAGCATTTT. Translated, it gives CSASKDSFTQPQHF.

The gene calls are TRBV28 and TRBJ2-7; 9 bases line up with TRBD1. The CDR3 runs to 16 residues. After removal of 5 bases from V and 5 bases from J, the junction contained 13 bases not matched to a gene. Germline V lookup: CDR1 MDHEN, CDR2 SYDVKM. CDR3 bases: TGTGCCAGCAGTCTAGAACCGGGACAGGGTAGCGACGAGCAGTACTTC. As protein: CASSLEPGQGSDEQYF.

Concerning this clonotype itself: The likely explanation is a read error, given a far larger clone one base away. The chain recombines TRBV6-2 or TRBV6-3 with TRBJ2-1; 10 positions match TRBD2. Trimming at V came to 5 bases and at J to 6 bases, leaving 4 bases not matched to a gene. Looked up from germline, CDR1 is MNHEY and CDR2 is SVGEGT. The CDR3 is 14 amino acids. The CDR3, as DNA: TGTGCCAGCAGTGACAGCGGGGGGGTCAATGAGCAGTTCTTC. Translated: CASSDSGGVNEQFF.

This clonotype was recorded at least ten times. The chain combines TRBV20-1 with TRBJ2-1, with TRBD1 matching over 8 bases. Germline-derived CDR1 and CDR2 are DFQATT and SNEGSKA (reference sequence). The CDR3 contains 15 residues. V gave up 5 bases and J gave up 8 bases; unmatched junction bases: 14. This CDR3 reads CSAGQGAVRDDEQFF. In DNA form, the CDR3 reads TGCAGTGCTGGGCAGGGGGCCGTTCGTGACGATGAGCAGTTCTTC.

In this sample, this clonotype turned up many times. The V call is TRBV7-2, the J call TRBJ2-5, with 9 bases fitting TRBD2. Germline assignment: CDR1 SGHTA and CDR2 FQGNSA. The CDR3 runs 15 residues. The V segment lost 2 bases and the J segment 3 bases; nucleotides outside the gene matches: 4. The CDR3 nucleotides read TGTGCCAGCAGCTTAAGAGCGGGGGGCAAAGAGACCCAGTACTTC. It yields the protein CASSLRAGGKETQYF.

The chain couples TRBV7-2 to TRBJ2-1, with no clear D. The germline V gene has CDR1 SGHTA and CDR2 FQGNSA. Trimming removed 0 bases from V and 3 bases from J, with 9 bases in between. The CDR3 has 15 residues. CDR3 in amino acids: CASSLAARDYNEQFF. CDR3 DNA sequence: TGTGCCAGCAGCTTAGCAGCGCGAGACTACAATGAGCAGTTCTTC. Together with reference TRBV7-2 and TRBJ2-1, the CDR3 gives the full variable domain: GAGVSQSPSNKVTEKGKDVELRCDPISGHTALYWYRQSLGQGLEFLIYFQGNSAPDKSGLPSDRFSAERTGGSVSTLTIQRTQQEDSAVYLCASSLAARDYNEQFFGPGTRLTVL.